This entry lists 25 T cell receptor beta chains sequenced from one sample in a study of cytomegalovirus exposure and HLA in healthy donors. Amplification used 60 Vbeta primers and 13 Jbeta primers. TCRdb's copy holds only in-frame clones and misses some; the assay was immunoSEQ multiplex PCR. Of some 200,000 clones listed, 77% were seen once; the top ten hold 2.7%. The source material was PBMCs. The receptor source for this set is a woman in her sixties in good health and CMV-seropositive.

This clone was counted a few times. The rearrangement links TRBV11-2 to TRBJ2-4; D possibly corresponds to TRBD1 (6 bases). The CDR3 contains 14 residues. V lost 1 base to trimming and J lost 6 bases, with 10 bases between them. The germline CDR1 and CDR2 sequences are SGHAT and FQNNGV. In DNA, the CDR3 is TGTGCCAGCAGCTTAGTACAGGGAAGAAACATTCAGTACTTC. Translating it yields CASSLVQGRNIQYF.

This chain uses TRBV7-2 with TRBJ1-3; 7 bases are a match to TRBD1. The V and J ends lost 4 bases and 6 bases, in that order; junction bases with no gene match: 12. There are 16 residues in the CDR3. CDR1 is SGHTA and CDR2 is FQGNSA in the germline V gene. CDR3 residues: CASSSRQGGSENTIYF. The CDR3, as DNA: TGTGCCAGCAGCTCACGACAGGGAGGCAGCGAAAACACCATATATTTT. Filled out from reference TRBV7-2 and TRBJ1-3, the complete variable domain reads GAGVSQSPSNKVTEKGKDVELRCDPISGHTALYWYRQSLGQGLEFLIYFQGNSAPDKSGLPSDRFSAERTGGSVSTLTIQRTQQEDSAVYLCASSSRQGGSENTIYFGEGSWLTVV.

The gene calls are TRBV6-4 and TRBJ2-3; 14 bases fit TRBD2. Germline V lookup: CDR1 MRHNA, CDR2 SNTAGT. This CDR3 region has 15 residues. V trimming: 6 bases; J trimming: 6 bases; junction bases outside the gene matches: 5. The DNA for the CDR3 is TGTGCCAGCAGCGGACTAGCGGGAGGAAGGGATACGCAGTATTTT. Protein: CASSGLAGGRDTQYF.

The rearrangement links TRBV29-1 to TRBJ1-1; no firm D call. Germline CDR1 and CDR2: SQVTM and ANQGSEA. This CDR3 region has 13 residues. With 1 base removed from V and 1 base from J, the gap between germline ends came to 7 bases. Here the CDR3 DNA reads TGCAGCGTTGAAGCACAGTGGAACACTGAAGCTTTCTTT. It encodes CSVEAQWNTEAFF.

In its sample, this clone was seen a few times. This chain links TRBV7-9 with TRBJ2-5; D might be TRBD2 (5 bases). Trimming took 4 bases from V and 1 from J, leaving 13 bases between them. CDR1 and CDR2 from the germline V gene are SEHNR and FQNEAQ (reference sequence). This CDR3 has 15 amino acids. The CDR3 protein is CASSSLGRGQETQYF. For the CDR3, the DNA is TGTGCCAGCAGCTCCCTCGGCCGGGGCCAAGAGACCCAGTACTTC.

The chain couples TRBV18 to TRBJ1-6; no firm D call. The length of the CDR3 is 13 residues. Germline V gene lookup returns CDR1 KGHSH and CDR2 LQKENI. Deletions cut 3 bases from V and 8 bases from J, with 8 bases between. CDR3 sequence (DNA): TGTGCCAGCTCACCCCGGGTTGATTCACCCCTCCACTTT. This codes for CASSPRVDSPLHF. The whole variable domain, remainder taken from reference TRBV18 and TRBJ1-6, is NAGVMQNPRHLVRRRGQEARLRCSPMKGHSHVYWYRQLPEEGLKFMVYLQKENIIDESGMPKERFSAEFPKEGPSILRIQQVVRGDSAAYFCASSPRVDSPLHFGNGTRLTVT.

In regard to this clone: One end of the junction is discordant with germline, which a read error may explain. V is TRBV7-9 and J is TRBJ2-7, with 10 bases matching TRBD2. Per the germline V gene, CDR1 is SEHNR and CDR2 is FQNEAQ (reference sequence). This CDR3 is 16 amino acids long. In DNA, the CDR3 is TGTTCCAGCACCCCGGGGGGGCTAGCGGGAGCTAACGAGCAGTACTTC. Encoded protein: CSSTPGGLAGANEQYF. Full variable domain (rest looked up from reference TRBV7-9 and TRBJ2-7): DTGVSQNPRHKITKRGQNVTFRCDPISEHNRLYWYRQTLGQGPEFLTYFQNEAQLEKSRLLSDRFSAERPKGSFSTLEIQRTEQGDSAMYLCSSTPGGLAGANEQYFGPGTRLTVT.

This clone was observed a few times. The chain links TRBV7-9 to TRBJ2-3; unclear D gene. Deletions cut 11 bases from V and 3 bases from J, with 9 bases between. This CDR3 contains 11 residues. CDR1 and CDR2 from the germline V gene are SEHNR and FQNEAQ (reference sequence). CDR3 amino acids: CAGVDTDTQYF. The CDR3 DNA follows: TGTGCCGGAGTCGATACAGATACGCAGTATTTT.

The gene calls are TRBV30 and TRBJ2-1; 9 nucleotides match TRBD1. In germline, CDR1 is GTSNPN, CDR2 SVGIG (reference sequence). This CDR3 contains 15 residues. Unmatched junction bases numbered 6, after V lost 0 bases and J lost 6 bases. CDR3 bases: TGTGCCTGGAGTGTAGGGACAGGGAGGATCAATGAGCAGTTCTTC. Protein product: CAWSVGTGRINEQFF.

This clone has just a few counts. The gene calls are TRBV7-7 and TRBJ2-3; D is uncertain. The CDR3 is 13 amino acids. Germline CDR1 and CDR2: SSHAT and FNYEAQ (reference sequence). Trimming removed 4 bases from V and 1 base from J, with 6 bases in between. Here the CDR3 reads CASSYLGTDTQYF. The DNA for the CDR3 is TGTGCCAGCAGCTACCTAGGCACAGATACGCAGTATTTT.

This chain connects TRBV2 to TRBJ1-1; 7 bases line up with TRBD1. CDR3 length: 15 residues. With V trimmed by 2 bases and J by 1 base, 4 bases remained unmatched. Germline V CDR1 and CDR2: SNHLY, FYNNEI. CDR3 amino acids: CASSEQGDRNTEAFF. The CDR3 nucleotides read TGTGCCAGCAGTGAACAGGGGGACAGGAACACTGAAGCTTTCTTT.

CDR3: CAWSQGASGNTIYF. CDR3 nucleotide sequence: TGTGCCTGGAGTCAGGGGGCCAGTGGAAACACCATATATTTT. The chain carries TRBV30 and TRBJ1-3, with 8 bases that match TRBD1. This CDR3 contains 14 residues. Germline values: CDR1 GTSNPN, CDR2 SVGIG (reference sequence). V was pared by 2 bases and J by 3 bases, with 3 bases of the junction left unmatched.

The genes are TRBV18 and TRBJ2-1, with unresolved D. CDR3 length equals 12 residues. The germline V gene encodes CDR1 KGHSH and CDR2 LQKENI. Trimming cost V 2 bases and J 5 bases, with 4 bases left between them. The CDR3 region is CASSPGHNEQFF. The CDR3 region has the DNA TGTGCCAGCTCACCAGGGCACAATGAGCAGTTCTTC.

The chain links TRBV30 to TRBJ1-1; 7 bases line up with TRBD1. The CDR3 runs to 13 residues. Germline V gene lookup returns CDR1 GTSNPN and CDR2 SVGIG (reference sequence). With V trimmed by 4 bases and J by 3 bases, 5 bases remained unmatched. The CDR3 is CAWTDRAYTEAFF. CDR3 bases: TGTGCCTGGACCGACAGGGCATACACTGAAGCTTTCTTT.

V is TRBV5-4 and J is TRBJ1-4; a possible D gene is TRBD1 (5 bases). In germline, CDR1 is SGHNT, CDR2 YYREEE (reference sequence). V was clipped by 9 bases and J by 7 bases, with 19 bases between them. CDR3 length equals 14 residues. The CDR3 DNA is TGTGCCACCCAGGAGAGCGGGGGAGGTGAAAAACTGTTTTTT. Protein: CATQESGGGEKLFF. Variable domain in full (rest from reference TRBV5-4 and TRBJ1-4): ETGVTQSPTHLIKTRGQQVTLRCSSQSGHNTVSWYQQALGQGPQFIFQYYREEENGRGNFPPRFSGLQFPNYSSELNVNALELDDSALYLCATQESGGGEKLFFGSGTQLSVL.

The genes are TRBV19 and TRBJ1-1; the match to TRBD1 covers 8 bases. J lost 4 bases, V lost 7 bases, and 11 bases had no gene match. CDR3 length: 15 residues. Germline CDR1 reads LNHDA; CDR2 reads SQIVND (reference sequence). The CDR3 coding sequence is TGTGCCAGTAATTTTTACGGACAGGGATCCACTGAAGCTTTCTTT. This sequence encodes CASNFYGQGSTEAFF. Together with reference TRBV19 and TRBJ1-1, the CDR3 gives the full variable domain: DGGITQSPKYLFRKEGQNVTLSCEQNLNHDAMYWYRQDPGQGLRLIYYSQIVNDFQKGDIAEGYSVSREKKESFPLTVTSAQKNPTAFYLCASNFYGQGSTEAFFGQGTRLTVV.

The gene calls are TRBV7-9 and TRBJ2-2; D ambiguous. CDR1 and CDR2 (germline): SEHNR, FQNEAQ (reference sequence). CDR3 size: 14 residues. V lost 1 base and J 5 bases, leaving 8 bases between the germline ends. CDR3 loop: CASSLVSATGELFF. The DNA for the CDR3 is TGTGCCAGCAGCTTAGTAAGCGCAACCGGGGAGCTGTTTTTT.

The chain links TRBV18 to TRBJ1-2; TRBD1 aligns across 7 bases. After removal of 8 bases from V and 2 bases from J, the junction contained 2 bases not matched to a gene. Per germline, CDR1 KGHSH and CDR2 LQKENI. The CDR3 length is 12 residues. CDR3 nucleotides: TGTGCCAGCGGACAGGAGAACTATGGCTACACCTTC. Residues: CASGQENYGYTF. Full variable domain (missing parts from reference TRBV18 and TRBJ1-2): NAGVMQNPRHLVRRRGQEARLRCSPMKGHSHVYWYRQLPEEGLKFMVYLQKENIIDESGMPKERFSAEFPKEGPSILRIQQVVRGDSAAYFCASGQENYGYTFGSGTRLTVV.

The rearrangement links TRBV6-6 to TRBJ2-3; D gene unclear. V was clipped by 6 bases and J by 2 bases, with 9 bases between them. This CDR3 is built from 13 residues. The germline gives CDR1 MNHNY, CDR2 SVGAGI (reference sequence). Here the CDR3 reads CASSIDTTDTQYF. For the CDR3, the DNA is TGTGCCAGCAGCATCGACACCACAGATACGCAGTATTTT.

Turning to this clone: Other nucleotide sequences in the sample specify the same CDR3. The V call is TRBV5-1, the J call TRBJ2-3; perhaps TRBD1 as D (5 bases). CDR3 length: 14 amino acids. Trimming left V 1 base short and J 0 bases short, with 6 bases between. Germline V lookup: CDR1 SGHRS, CDR2 YFSETQ. The CDR3 region is CASSLQGSTDTQYF. The CDR3, as DNA: TGCGCCAGCAGCTTGCAGGGTAGCACAGATACGCAGTATTTT.

V usage is TRBV19 and J usage is TRBJ2-7; TRBD1 aligns across 9 bases. This CDR3 contains 12 residues. Germline V gene lookup returns CDR1 LNHDA and CDR2 SQIVND (reference sequence). V shed 8 bases and J 6 bases; nucleotides not matched to a gene: 5. CDR3 nucleotide sequence: TGTGCCAGTGGGGACAGGGAGGGCGAGCAGTACTTC. Translating it yields CASGDREGEQYF.

J is TRBJ2-4 and V is TRBV11-2; 8 positions agree with TRBD1. Germline CDR1 is SGHAT and CDR2 is FQNNGV. The CDR3 has 19 amino acids. V shed 4 bases, J shed 0 bases, and the junction held 14 bases outside the gene matches. CDR3 nucleotides: TGTGCCAGCAGCTCGACAGGGGTGAAACTGAACCTAGCCAAAAACATTCAGTACTTC. This sequence encodes CASSSTGVKLNLAKNIQYF.

This clone was counted between two and nine times. The chain has TRBV6-1 and TRBJ1-6; TRBD1 matches at 8 bases. V shed 6 bases and J 7 bases; nucleotides not matched to a gene: 8. Germline CDR1 reads MNHNS; CDR2 reads SASEGT. The length of the CDR3 is 15 residues. The CDR3 sequence is CASSRGQAGNSPLHF. The CDR3 DNA reads TGTGCCAGCAGCAGGGGGCAGGCGGGAAATTCACCCCTCCACTTT.

The table lists this clone with a count of one. This chain connects TRBV2 to TRBJ1-2, with TRBD1 as a possible D gene (5 bases). Germline loops: CDR1 SNHLY, CDR2 FYNNEI. This CDR3 spans 14 amino acids. V lost 1 base and J 1 base, leaving 7 bases between the germline ends. The chain's CDR3 is CASSEVRVNYGYTF. The CDR3 region has the DNA TGTGCCAGCAGTGAAGTCAGGGTTAACTATGGCTACACCTTC.

This clone was seen only once. The chain couples TRBV18 to TRBJ2-1; 13 bases align to TRBD2. This CDR3 comprises 15 residues. Trimming at V came to 6 bases and at J to 7 bases, leaving 6 bases not matched to a gene. The germline V gene encodes CDR1 KGHSH and CDR2 LQKENI. In nucleotides, the CDR3 is TGTGCCAGCTCTCCCGGGACTAGCGGGATGAATGAGCAGTTCTTC. Encoded protein: CASSPGTSGMNEQFF.